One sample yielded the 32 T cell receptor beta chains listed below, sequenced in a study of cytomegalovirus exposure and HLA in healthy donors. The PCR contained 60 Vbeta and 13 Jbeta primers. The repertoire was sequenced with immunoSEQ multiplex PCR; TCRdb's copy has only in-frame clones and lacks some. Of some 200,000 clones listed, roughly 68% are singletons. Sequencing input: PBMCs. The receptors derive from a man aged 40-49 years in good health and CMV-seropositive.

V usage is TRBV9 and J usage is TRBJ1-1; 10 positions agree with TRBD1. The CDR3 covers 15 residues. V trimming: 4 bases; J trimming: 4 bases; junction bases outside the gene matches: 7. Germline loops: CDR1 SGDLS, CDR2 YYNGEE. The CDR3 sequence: CASSFRDRGTTEAFF. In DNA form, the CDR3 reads TGTGCCAGCAGCTTCCGGGACAGGGGCACCACTGAAGCTTTCTTT.

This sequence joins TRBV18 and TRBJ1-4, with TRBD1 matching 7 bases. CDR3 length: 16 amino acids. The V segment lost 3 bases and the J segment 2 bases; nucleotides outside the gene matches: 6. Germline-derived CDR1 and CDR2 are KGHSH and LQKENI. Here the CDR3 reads CASSPRQGDTNEKLFF. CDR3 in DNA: TGTGCCAGCTCACCTAGGCAGGGGGACACTAATGAAAAACTGTTTTTT. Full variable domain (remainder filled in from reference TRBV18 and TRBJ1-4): NAGVMQNPRHLVRRRGQEARLRCSPMKGHSHVYWYRQLPEEGLKFMVYLQKENIIDESGMPKERFSAEFPKEGPSILRIQQVVRGDSAAYFCASSPRQGDTNEKLFFGSGTQLSVL.

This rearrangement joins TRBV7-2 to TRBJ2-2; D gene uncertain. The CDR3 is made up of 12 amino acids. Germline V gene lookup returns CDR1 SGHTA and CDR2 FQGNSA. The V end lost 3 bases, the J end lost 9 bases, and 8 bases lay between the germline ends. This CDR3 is CASSFYVRELFF. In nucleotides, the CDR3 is TGTGCCAGCAGCTTTTATGTTCGGGAGCTGTTTTTT.

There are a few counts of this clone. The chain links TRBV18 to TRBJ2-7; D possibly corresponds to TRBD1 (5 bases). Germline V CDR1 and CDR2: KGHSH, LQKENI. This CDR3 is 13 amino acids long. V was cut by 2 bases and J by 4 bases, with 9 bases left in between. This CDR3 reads CASSPVAGYEQYF. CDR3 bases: TGTGCCAGCTCACCAGTAGCAGGGTACGAGCAGTACTTC.

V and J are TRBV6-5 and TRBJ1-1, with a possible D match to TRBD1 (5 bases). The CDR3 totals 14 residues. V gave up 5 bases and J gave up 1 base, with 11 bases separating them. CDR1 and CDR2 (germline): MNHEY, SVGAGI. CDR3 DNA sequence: TGTGCCAGCAGTCCTTTCGGGGGGAACACTGAAGCTTTCTTT. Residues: CASSPFGGNTEAFF.

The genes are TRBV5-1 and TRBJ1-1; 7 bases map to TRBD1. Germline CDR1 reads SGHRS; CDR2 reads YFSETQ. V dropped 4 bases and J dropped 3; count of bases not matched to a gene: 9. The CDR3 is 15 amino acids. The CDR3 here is CASSVTGPADTEAFF. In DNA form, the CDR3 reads TGCGCCAGCAGCGTGACAGGGCCCGCGGACACTGAAGCTTTCTTT.

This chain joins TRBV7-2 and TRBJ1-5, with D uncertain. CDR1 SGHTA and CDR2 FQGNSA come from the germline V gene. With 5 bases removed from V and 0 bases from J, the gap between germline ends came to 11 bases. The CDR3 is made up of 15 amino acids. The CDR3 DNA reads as TGTGCCAGCAGCCAGGACGGGGATAGCAATCAGCCCCAGCATTTT. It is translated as CASSQDGDSNQPQHF.

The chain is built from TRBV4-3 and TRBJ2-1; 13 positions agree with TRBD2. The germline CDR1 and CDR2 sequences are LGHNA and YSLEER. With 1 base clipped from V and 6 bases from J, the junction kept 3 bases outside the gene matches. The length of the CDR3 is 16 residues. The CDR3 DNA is TGCGCCAGCAGCCAAGTGGGACTAGCGGGGTTCAATGAGCAGTTCTTC. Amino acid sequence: CASSQVGLAGFNEQFF.

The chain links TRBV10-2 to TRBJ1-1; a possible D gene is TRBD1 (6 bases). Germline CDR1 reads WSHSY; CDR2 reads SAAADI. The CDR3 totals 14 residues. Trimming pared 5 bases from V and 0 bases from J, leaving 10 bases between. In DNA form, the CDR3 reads TGCGCCAGCAGTACAGGGTATTTGAACACTGAAGCTTTCTTT. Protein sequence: CASSTGYLNTEAFF.

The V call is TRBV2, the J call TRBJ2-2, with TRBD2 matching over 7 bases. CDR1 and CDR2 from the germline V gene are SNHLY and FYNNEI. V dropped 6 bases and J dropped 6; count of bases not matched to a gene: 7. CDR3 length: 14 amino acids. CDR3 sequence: CASSPTSAAGELFF. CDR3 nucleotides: TGTGCCAGCAGCCCTACTAGCGCAGCCGGGGAGCTGTTTTTT. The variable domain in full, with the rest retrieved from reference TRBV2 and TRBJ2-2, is EPEVTQTPSHQVTQMGQEVILRCVPISNHLYFYWYRQILGQKVEFLVSFYNNEISEKSEIFDDQFSVERPDGSNFTLKIRSTKLEDSAMYFCASSPTSAAGELFFGEGSRLTVL.

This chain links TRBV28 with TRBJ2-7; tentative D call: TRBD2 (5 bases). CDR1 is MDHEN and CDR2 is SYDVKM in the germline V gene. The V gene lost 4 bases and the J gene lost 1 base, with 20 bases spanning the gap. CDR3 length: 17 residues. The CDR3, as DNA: TGTGCCAGCAGTTCCCCCGCTAGCTTTGGTCAGTCCTACGAGCAGTACTTC. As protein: CASSSPASFGQSYEQYF.

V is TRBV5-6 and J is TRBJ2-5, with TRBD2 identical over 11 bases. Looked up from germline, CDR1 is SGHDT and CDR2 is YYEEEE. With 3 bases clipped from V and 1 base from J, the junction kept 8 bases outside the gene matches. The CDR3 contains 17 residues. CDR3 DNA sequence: TGTGCCAGCAGCTCCCCTCTAGCGGGGGGCATCCAAGAGACCCAGTACTTC. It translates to CASSSPLAGGIQETQYF.

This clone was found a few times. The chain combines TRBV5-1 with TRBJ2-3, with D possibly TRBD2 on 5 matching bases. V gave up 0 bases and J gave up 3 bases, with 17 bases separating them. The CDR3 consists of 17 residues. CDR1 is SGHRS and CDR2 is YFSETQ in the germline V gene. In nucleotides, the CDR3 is TGCGCCAGCAGCTTGGGTACGACGACCCCGGGGACAGATACGCAGTATTTT. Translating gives CASSLGTTTPGTDTQYF.

CDR3 residues: CASSPVHNTEAFF. The CDR3 region has the DNA TGTGCCAGCTCACCAGTCCATAACACTGAAGCTTTCTTT. The J gene is TRBJ1-1, the V gene TRBV18; D ambiguous. This CDR3 is 13 amino acids long. The V end was cut by 2 bases, the J end by 2 bases, with 6 bases between. Germline-derived CDR1 and CDR2 are KGHSH and LQKENI.

CDR3 sequence (DNA): TGTGCCAGCACTTTCTGGGGGGGGGCCCCCCAGCATTTT. Residues: CASTFWGGAPQHF. The chain is built from TRBV2 and TRBJ1-5; perhaps TRBD1 as D (6 bases). The V gene's germline CDR1 is SNHLY and CDR2 FYNNEI. The CDR3 sequence is 13 residues long. V dropped 7 bases and J dropped 10 bases, with 17 bases sitting between them.

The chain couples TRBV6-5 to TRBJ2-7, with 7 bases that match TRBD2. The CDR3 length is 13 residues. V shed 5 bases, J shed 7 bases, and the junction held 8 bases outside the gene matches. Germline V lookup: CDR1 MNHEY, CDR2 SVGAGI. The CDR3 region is CASSDASRGEQYF. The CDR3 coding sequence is TGTGCCAGCAGTGATGCCTCGCGGGGGGAGCAGTACTTC.

The CDR3 nucleotides read TGTGCCAGCATCCTCTCCAGGGCGGCGAACACCGGGGAGCTGTTTTTT. Translating it yields CASILSRAANTGELFF. The chain links TRBV11-2 to TRBJ2-2; possible D gene TRBD1, 5 bases. V lost 7 bases, J lost 0 bases, and 15 bases lay in between. The CDR3 contains 16 residues. Per the germline V gene, CDR1 is SGHAT and CDR2 is FQNNGV.

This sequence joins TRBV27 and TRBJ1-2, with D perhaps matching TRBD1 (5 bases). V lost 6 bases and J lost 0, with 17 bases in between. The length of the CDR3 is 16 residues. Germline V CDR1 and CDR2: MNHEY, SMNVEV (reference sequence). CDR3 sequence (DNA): TGTGCCAGCAGCTTAATGGGGGGGAGGGCTAACTATGGCTACACCTTC. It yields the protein CASSLMGGRANYGYTF.

CDR3 in DNA: TGTGCCACCAGCATCGGGAGAACATCTGGAAACACCATATATTTT. This sequence encodes CATSIGRTSGNTIYF. The rearrangement links TRBV15 to TRBJ1-3; D is undetermined. V was clipped by 4 bases and J by 1 base, with 11 bases between them. This CDR3 contains 15 residues. Germline lookup yields CDR1 LNHNV and CDR2 YYDKDF (reference sequence).

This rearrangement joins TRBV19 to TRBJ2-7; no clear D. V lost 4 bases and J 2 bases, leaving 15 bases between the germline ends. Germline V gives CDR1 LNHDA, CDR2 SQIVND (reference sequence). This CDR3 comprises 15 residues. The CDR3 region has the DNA TGTGCCAGTAGTACCCGGTCGAAATTTCCCTACGAGCAGTACTTC. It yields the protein CASSTRSKFPYEQYF.

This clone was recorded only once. CDR3 nucleotides: TGTGCCAGCAGCTTCGTGACTAGCGGGGAGGCTCGGGGCACAGATACGCAGTATTTT. Amino acid sequence: CASSFVTSGEARGTDTQYF. The V gene is TRBV7-9, the J gene TRBJ2-3, with TRBD2 matching 11 bases. The CDR3 consists of 19 residues. Germline values: CDR1 SEHNR, CDR2 FQNEAQ (reference sequence). The V segment lost 3 bases and the J segment 1 base; nucleotides outside the gene matches: 12.

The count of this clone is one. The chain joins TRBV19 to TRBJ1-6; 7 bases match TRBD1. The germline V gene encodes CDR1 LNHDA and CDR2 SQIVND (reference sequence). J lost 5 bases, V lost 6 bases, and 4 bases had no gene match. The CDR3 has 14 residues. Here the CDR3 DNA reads TGTGCCAGTAGAACCGGGACAGATAATTCACCCCTCCACTTT. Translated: CASRTGTDNSPLHF.

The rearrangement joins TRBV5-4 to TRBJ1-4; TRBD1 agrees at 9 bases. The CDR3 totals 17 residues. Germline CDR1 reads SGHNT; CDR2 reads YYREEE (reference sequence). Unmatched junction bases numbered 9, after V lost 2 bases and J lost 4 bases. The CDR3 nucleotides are TGTGCCAGCAGCTTAGGGACAGGGAAGGGGATTAATGAAAAACTGTTTTTT. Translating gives CASSLGTGKGINEKLFF.

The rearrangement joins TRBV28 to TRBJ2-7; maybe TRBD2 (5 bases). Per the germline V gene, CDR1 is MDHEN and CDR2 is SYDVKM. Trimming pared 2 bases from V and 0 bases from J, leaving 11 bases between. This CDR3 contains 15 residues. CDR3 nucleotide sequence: TGTGCCAGCAGTTTAACCGGGAAGAGCTCCTACGAGCAGTACTTC. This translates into CASSLTGKSSYEQYF.

In nucleotides, the CDR3 is TGTGCCAGCAGCCCGGGGGCGGGACAGTACGAGCAGTACTTC. Translated, it gives CASSPGAGQYEQYF. The chain is built from TRBV9 and TRBJ2-7, with D perhaps TRBD1 (7 bases). V shed 4 bases and J shed 4 bases, with 15 bases lying between them. The V gene's germline CDR1 is SGDLS and CDR2 YYNGEE. The CDR3 spans 14 residues.

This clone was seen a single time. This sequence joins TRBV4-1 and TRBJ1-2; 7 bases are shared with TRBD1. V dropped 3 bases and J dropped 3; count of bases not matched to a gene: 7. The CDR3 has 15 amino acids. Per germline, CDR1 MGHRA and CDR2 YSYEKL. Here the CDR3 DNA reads TGCGCCAGCAGCCACCCGGACAGGCCCTACTATGGCTACACCTTC. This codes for CASSHPDRPYYGYTF.

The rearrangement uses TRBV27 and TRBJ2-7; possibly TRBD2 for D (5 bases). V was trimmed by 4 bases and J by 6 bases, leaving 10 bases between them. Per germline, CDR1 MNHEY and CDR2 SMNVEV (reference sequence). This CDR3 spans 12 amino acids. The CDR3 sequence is CASSSTRGEQYF. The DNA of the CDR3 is TGTGCCAGCAGTTCAACTCGGGGCGAGCAGTACTTC.

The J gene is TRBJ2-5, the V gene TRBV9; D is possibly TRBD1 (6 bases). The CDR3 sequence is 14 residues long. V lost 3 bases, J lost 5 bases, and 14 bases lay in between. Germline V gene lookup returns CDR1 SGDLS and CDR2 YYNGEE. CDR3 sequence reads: CASSGAGRGETQYF. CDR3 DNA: TGTGCCAGCAGCGGCGCCGGAAGGGGGGAGACCCAGTACTTC.

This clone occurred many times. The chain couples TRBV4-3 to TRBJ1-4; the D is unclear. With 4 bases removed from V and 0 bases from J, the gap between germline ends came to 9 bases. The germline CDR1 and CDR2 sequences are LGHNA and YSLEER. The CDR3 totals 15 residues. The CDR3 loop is CASSPATATNEKLFF. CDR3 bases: TGCGCCAGCAGCCCGGCAACAGCAACTAATGAAAAACTGTTTTTT.

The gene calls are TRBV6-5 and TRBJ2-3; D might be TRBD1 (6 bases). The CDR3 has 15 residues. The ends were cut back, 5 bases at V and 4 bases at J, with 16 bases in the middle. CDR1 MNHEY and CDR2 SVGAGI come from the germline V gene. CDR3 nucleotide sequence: TGTGCCAGCAGTCCTAGATGGGGGCGTTCAGATACGCAGTATTTT. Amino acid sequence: CASSPRWGRSDTQYF.

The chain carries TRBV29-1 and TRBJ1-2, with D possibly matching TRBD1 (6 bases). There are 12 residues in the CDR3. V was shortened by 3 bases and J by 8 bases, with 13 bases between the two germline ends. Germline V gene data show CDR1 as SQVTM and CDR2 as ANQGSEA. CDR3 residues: CSVDRGEGGYTF. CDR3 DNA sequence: TGCAGCGTTGACAGGGGAGAAGGGGGCTACACCTTC. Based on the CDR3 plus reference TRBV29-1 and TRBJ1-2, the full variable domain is SAVISQKPSRDICQRGTSLTIQCQVDSQVTMMFWYRQQPGQSLTLIATANQGSEATYESGFVIDKFPISRPNLTFSTLTVSNMSPEDSSIYLCSVDRGEGGYTFGSGTRLTVV.

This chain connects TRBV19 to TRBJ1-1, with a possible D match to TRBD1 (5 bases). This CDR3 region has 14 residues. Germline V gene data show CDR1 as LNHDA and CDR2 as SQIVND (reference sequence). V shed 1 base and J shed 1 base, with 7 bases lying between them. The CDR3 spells CASSIGQGNTEAFF. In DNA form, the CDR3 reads TGTGCCAGTAGTATAGGTCAGGGGAACACTGAAGCTTTCTTT.